This entry features one T cell receptor beta chain sequence. This sample is drawn from a study of spatial heterogeneity in lung cancer. Time point in this sample: sample taken at primary tumor resection. Researchers sequenced whole RNA taken from tumor, nontumor lung or frozen PBMC without sorting. Each CDR3 protein is one row after TCRdb ran MiXCR on the 5' RACE reads. The sample records some 15,000 distinct CDR3 sequences, approximately 14% being singletons. The sequencing used PBMCs, collected at surgery. This TCR came from a male donor with early-stage non-small cell lung cancer.

The CDR3 sequence is CASSYSNTGFSTGELFF. For the CDR3, the DNA is TGTGCCAGCAGTTACTCGAATACAGGGTTTTCCACCGGGGAGCTGTTTTTT. The V gene is TRBV6-5, the J gene TRBJ2-2; tentative D call: TRBD1 (6 bases). Trimming pared 0 bases from V and 4 bases from J, leaving 15 bases between. Germline lookup yields CDR1 MNHEY and CDR2 SVGAGI. The CDR3 consists of 17 residues.